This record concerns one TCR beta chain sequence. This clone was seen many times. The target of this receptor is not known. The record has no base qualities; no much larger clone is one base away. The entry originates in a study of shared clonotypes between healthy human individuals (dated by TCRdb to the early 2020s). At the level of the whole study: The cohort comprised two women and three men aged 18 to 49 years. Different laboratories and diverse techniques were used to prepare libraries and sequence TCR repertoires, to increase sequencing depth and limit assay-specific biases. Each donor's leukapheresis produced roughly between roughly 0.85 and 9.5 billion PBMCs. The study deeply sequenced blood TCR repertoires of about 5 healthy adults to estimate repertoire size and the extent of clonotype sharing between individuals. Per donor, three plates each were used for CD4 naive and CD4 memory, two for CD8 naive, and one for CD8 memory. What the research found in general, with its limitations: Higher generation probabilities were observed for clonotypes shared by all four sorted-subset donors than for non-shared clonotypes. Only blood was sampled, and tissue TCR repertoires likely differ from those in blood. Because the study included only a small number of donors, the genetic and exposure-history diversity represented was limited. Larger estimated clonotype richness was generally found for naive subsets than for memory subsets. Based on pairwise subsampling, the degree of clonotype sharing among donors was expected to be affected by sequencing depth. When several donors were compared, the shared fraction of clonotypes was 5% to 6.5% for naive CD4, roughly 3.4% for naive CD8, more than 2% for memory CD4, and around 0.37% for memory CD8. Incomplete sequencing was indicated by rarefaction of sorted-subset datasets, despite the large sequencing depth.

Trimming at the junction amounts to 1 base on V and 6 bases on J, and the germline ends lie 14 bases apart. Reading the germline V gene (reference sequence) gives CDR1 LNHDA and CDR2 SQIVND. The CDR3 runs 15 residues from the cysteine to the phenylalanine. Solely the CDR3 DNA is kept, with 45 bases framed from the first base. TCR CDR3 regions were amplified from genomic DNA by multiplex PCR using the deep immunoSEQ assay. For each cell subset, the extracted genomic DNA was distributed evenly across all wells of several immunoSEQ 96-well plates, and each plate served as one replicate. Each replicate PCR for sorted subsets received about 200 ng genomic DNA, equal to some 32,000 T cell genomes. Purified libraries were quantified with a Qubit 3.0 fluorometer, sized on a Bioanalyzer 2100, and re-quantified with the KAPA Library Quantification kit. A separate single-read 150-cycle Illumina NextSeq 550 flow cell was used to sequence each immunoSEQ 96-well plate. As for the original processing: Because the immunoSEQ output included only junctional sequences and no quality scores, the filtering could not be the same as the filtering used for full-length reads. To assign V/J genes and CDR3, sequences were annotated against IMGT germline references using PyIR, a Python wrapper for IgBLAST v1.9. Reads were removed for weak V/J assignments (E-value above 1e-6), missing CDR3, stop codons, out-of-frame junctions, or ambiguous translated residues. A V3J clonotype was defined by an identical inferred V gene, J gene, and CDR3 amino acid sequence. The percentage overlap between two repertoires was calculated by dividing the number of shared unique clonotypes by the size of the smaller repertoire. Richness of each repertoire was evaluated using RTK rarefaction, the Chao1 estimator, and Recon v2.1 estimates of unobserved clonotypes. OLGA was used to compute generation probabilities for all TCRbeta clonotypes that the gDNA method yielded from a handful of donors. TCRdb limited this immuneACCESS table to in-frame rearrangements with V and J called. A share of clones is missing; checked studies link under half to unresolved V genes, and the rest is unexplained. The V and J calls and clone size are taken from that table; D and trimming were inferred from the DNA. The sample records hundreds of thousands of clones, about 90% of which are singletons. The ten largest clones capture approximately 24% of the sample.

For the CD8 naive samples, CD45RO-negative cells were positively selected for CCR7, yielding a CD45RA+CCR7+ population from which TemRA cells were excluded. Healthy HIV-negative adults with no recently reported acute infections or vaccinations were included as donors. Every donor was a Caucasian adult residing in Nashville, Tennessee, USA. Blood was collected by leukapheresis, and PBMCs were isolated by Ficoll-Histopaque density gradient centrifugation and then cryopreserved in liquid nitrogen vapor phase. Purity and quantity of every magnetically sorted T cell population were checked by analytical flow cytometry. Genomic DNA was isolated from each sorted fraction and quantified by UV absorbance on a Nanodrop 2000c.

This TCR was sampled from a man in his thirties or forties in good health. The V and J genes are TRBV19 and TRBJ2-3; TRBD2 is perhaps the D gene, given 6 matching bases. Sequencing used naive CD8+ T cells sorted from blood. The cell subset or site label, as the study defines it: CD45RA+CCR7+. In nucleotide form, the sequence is TGTGCCAGTAGTATAGTTTGGCGGGGCGGGGATACGCAGTATTTT. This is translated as CASSIVWRGGDTQYF.